This TCR beta chain is drawn from a study of blood T cell repertoires in COVID-19. The table came from immunoSEQ multiplex PCR; TCRdb's copy has only in-frame clones and leaves some out. The sample lists 150,000 to 200,000 clones, approximately 86% occurring once. V lost 1 base to trimming and J lost 0 bases; unmatched junction nucleotides: 5. This CDR3 contains 16 residues. Looked up from germline, CDR1 is SGHNT and CDR2 is YYREEE (reference sequence). The rearrangement joins TRBV5-4 to TRBJ2-3, with 7 bases lining up with TRBD2. This receptor was obtained from a man aged 50-59 years with active or convalescent COVID-19. What was sequenced was peripheral blood. CDR3 amino acids: CASSLIGGGSTDTQYF. For the CDR3, the DNA is TGTGCCAGCAGCTTGATTGGCGGGGGTAGCACAGATACGCAGTATTTT.